These T cell receptor beta chains were read from a single sample in a study of blood T cell repertoires in COVID-19. Assay used: immunoSEQ multiplex PCR; TCRdb lists only in-frame clones, some missing. The sample has approximately 240,000 clones, approximately 81% seen once. Sequenced sample: peripheral blood. These receptors came from a woman older than 75 with active or convalescent COVID-19. Each CDR3 is given with its conserved first and last residue. The D gene is left open where the match is weak. Some rows have no size entry. The others give once, few or many, or a class for an expanded clone.

CDR3 protein: CASSLPGGSNYEQYF; CDR3 DNA: TGTGCCAGCAGCCTCCCCGGGGGGTCCAACTACGAGCAGTACTTC; clone size: -; V gene: TRBV6-6; J gene: TRBJ2-7; D gene: TRBD2
CDR3 protein: CASTPGGAPVDSGNTIYF; CDR3 DNA: TGTGCCAGCACCCCCGGAGGGGCACCGGTTGATAGTGGAAACACCATATATTTT; clone size: -; V gene: TRBV28; J gene: TRBJ1-3; D gene: -
CDR3 protein: CASSIGLAGGSPGELFF; CDR3 DNA: TGTGCCAGTAGTATAGGGCTAGCGGGAGGGAGCCCCGGGGAGCTGTTTTTT; clone size: -; V gene: TRBV19; J gene: TRBJ2-2; D gene: TRBD2
CDR3 protein: CASSLRDSYNSPLHF; CDR3 DNA: TGTGCCAGCAGTTTACGGGACAGCTATAATTCACCCCTCCACTTT; clone size: -; V gene: TRBV27; J gene: TRBJ1-6; D gene: TRBD1
CDR3 protein: CASSFHRVDSPYEQYF; CDR3 DNA: TGTGCCAGCAGCTTTCATCGGGTAGACTCTCCCTACGAGCAGTACTTC; clone size: -; V gene: TRBV7-2; J gene: TRBJ2-7; D gene: -
CDR3 protein: CASSLIQGGNTIYF; CDR3 DNA: TGTGCCAGCAGCTTGATACAGGGAGGAAACACCATATATTTT; clone size: many; V gene: TRBV11-3; J gene: TRBJ1-3; D gene: -
CDR3 protein: CSVRGPSGGDFSEQYF; CDR3 DNA: TGCAGCGTTCGAGGCCCTAGCGGGGGGGACTTTTCCGAGCAGTACTTC; clone size: -; V gene: TRBV29-1; J gene: TRBJ2-7; D gene: TRBD2
CDR3 protein: CASSTDRGYGYTF; CDR3 DNA: TGTGCCAGTAGTACGGACAGGGGTTATGGCTACACCTTC; clone size: once; V gene: TRBV19; J gene: TRBJ1-2; D gene: TRBD1
CDR3 protein: CSVGDRGVYEQYF; CDR3 DNA: TGCAGCGTGGGGGACAGGGGGGTCTACGAGCAGTACTTC; clone size: once; V gene: TRBV29-1; J gene: TRBJ2-7; D gene: TRBD1
CDR3 protein: CASSSLLAGGPETQYF; CDR3 DNA: TGTGCCAGCAGTTCACTACTAGCGGGGGGGCCGGAGACCCAGTACTTC; clone size: -; V gene: TRBV28; J gene: TRBJ2-5; D gene: TRBD2
CDR3 protein: CASSLGLAGGSGYEQYF; CDR3 DNA: TGTGCCAGCAGCTTGGGACTAGCGGGAGGGTCCGGCTACGAGCAGTACTTC; clone size: -; V gene: TRBV5-4; J gene: TRBJ2-7; D gene: TRBD2
CDR3 protein: CASSMAGGTDTQYF; CDR3 DNA: TGTGCCAGTAGTATGGCAGGGGGGACAGATACGCAGTATTTT; clone size: -; V gene: TRBV19; J gene: TRBJ2-3; D gene: -
CDR3 protein: CASSPSGVNYNEQFF; CDR3 DNA: TGTGCCAGCAGCCCTAGCGGGGTAAATTACAATGAGCAGTTCTTC; clone size: -; V gene: TRBV7-2; J gene: TRBJ2-1; D gene: TRBD2
CDR3 protein: CASSLQGAGVDTQYF; CDR3 DNA: TGTGCCAGCAGCTTACAAGGGGCTGGGGTGGATACGCAGTATTTT; clone size: -; V gene: TRBV7-2; J gene: TRBJ2-3; D gene: -
CDR3 protein: CASISTPGAEAFF; CDR3 DNA: TGTGCCAGCATCAGCACCCCGGGAGCTGAAGCTTTCTTT; clone size: -; V gene: TRBV2; J gene: TRBJ1-1; D gene: -
CDR3 protein: CASSPRGDASSYEQYF; CDR3 DNA: TGTGCCAGCTCACCACGGGGGGACGCGAGCTCCTACGAGCAGTACTTC; clone size: few; V gene: TRBV18; J gene: TRBJ2-7; D gene: -